Listed below are T cell receptor beta chains from one sample, sequenced in a study of T-cell memory formation after mild COVID-19. Each CDR3 protein gets one entry after TCRdb re-called the 5' RACE reads with MiXCR. Among 500,000 to 650,000 distinct CDR3 sequences, about 20% were seen once, and the ten largest hold around 7.7%. The sample taken for sequencing was PBMCs or a T cell subset sorted from them (not recorded which). The origin of the receptors is an adult woman who had mild COVID-19 (a few samples of this study predate the infection). Cell type and time point are not known. Both conserved end residues are part of each CDR3. The D gene is left open where the match is weak. Clone size is shown for a subset of rows, as once, few, many or a class of expanded clone.

j_call d_call v_call clone_size cdr3_length cdr3_aa cdr3_nt
TRBJ2-2 . TRBV29-1 many 13 CSVGKGIGGELFF TGCAGCGTTGGGAAGGGGATAGGCGGGGAGCTGTTTTTT
TRBJ2-1 . TRBV7-2 . 16 CASSPTRGTLGNEQFF TGTGCCAGCAGCCCAACCCGGGGAACCCTTGGCAATGAGCAGTTCTTC
TRBJ1-5 . TRBV20-1 . 14 CSATDVGLNQPQHF TGCAGTGCTACAGACGTGGGGCTTAATCAGCCCCAGCATTTT
TRBJ1-4 . TRBV12-3/TRBV12-4 few 15 CASSQRLSPNEKLFF TGTGCCAGCAGTCAGAGACTTTCGCCAAATGAAAAACTGTTTTTT
TRBJ1-5 . TRBV6-5 few 13 CASRRDSNQPQHF TGTGCCAGCAGGCGGGACAGCAATCAGCCCCAGCATTTT
TRBJ1-5 . TRBV20-1 few 17 CSVGRHSTALGNQPQHF TGCAGTGTAGGAAGGCATTCAACAGCTTTGGGCAATCAGCCCCAGCATTTT
TRBJ2-7 . TRBV20-1 . 15 CSARDVAYGGYEQYF TGCAGTGCTAGAGATGTTGCCTACGGGGGCTACGAGCAGTACTTC
TRBJ1-1 . TRBV7-2 . 13 CASSRPGTLAAFF TGTGCCAGCAGCCGACCCGGGACCCTTGCAGCTTTCTTT
TRBJ2-2 . TRBV29-1 few 14 CSVRSGSYTGELFF TGCAGCGTTCGGTCCGGGTCTTACACCGGGGAGCTGTTTTTT
TRBJ2-7 . TRBV18 once 15 CASSPPRTEVYEQYF TGTGCCAGCTCACCACCACGGACTGAGGTCTACGAGCAGTACTTC
TRBJ2-7 TRBD2 TRBV20-1 few 13 CSATSGSAYEQYF TGCAGTGCTACTAGCGGGAGCGCCTACGAGCAGTACTTC